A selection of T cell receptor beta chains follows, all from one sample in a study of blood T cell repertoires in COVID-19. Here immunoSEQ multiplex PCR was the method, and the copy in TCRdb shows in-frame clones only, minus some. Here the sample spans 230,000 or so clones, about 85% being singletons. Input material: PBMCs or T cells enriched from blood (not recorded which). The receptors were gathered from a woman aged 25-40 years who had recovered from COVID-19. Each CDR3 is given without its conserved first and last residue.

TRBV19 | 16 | ASTPLLGGGFVADTQY
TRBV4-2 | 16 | ASSLNLGVSGGSYEQY
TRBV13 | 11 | ASSLRGPYEQY
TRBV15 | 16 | ATSRATGLTNSGNTIY
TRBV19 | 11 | ASTERVEGGYT
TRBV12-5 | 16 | ASGLVDRGRVRRYGYT
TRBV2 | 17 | ASSEVGGQHYGVNTEAF
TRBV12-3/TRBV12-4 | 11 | ASSRQRQETQY
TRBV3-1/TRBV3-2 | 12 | ASSRGQGNSPLH
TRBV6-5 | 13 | ASSIGQGRNTEAF
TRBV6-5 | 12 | ASTTGGPNQPQH
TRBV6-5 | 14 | ASSYDRQGMNTEAF
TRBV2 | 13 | ASSPGTSGGETQY
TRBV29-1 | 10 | SVDARTDTQY
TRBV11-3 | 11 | ASSPTGLETQY
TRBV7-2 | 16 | ASSFFPTLAGNSYEQY
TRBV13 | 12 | ASSQGQGDYGYT
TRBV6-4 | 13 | ASSDSDSGYNEQF
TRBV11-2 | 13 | ASSLLTGVGNTIY
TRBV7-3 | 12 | ASSSGVSSTEAF
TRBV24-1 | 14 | ATSDPDRGWIYEQY
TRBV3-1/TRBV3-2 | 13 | ASSQPAGTGDEQF
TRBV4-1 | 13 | ASSRGQGALDEQF